What follows is one T cell receptor (beta chain) and its context. Its antigen is unidentified. The CDR3 runs 17 residues. Germline CDR1 reads SGHTA; CDR2 reads FQGTGA. The ends lost 4 bases at V and 9 bases at J; junction bases unmatched: 18. Sample treatment: approximately nine-day PBMC culture with coronavirus spike peptide pools or control peptides (ViraFEST assay). Expanded clonotypes were found by TCR sequencing after peptide-pool stimulation (ViraFEST). This entry comes from a study of vaccination and CD4 T cells after COVID-19. About the research overall: Cellular stimulation was performed using overlapping spike peptides derived from SARS-CoV-2, HCoV-NL63, HCoV-OC43 and HCoV-229E. Whole-study findings and limits: Data came from relatively few convalescent patients and lacked early post-infection timepoints.

At the Johns Hopkins FTIC core, DNA taken from cultured CD4+ T cells was sequenced by way of the Oncomine TCR Beta short-read assay. TCRdb reprocessed the PCR reads via MiXCR and lists one record per CDR3 protein. The sample records 20,000 to 25,000 distinct CDR3 sequences, around 50% being singletons. This clonotype was obtained from a human donor who had recovered from COVID-19. The chain couples TRBV7-3 to TRBJ2-1; 7 positions match TRBD1. The source material was CD4+ T cells from blood, cultured in vitro. CDR3 nucleotide sequence: TGTGCCAGCAGCTCCACAGCCTCAATACAGGGGATTGGTGAGCAGTTCTTC. Amino acid sequence: CASSSTASIQGIGEQFF.